The rows below give T cell receptor beta chains drawn from one sample of a study of human T cells and chemical hapten exposure. Each CDR3 protein is one row after TCRdb ran MiXCR on the RACE reads. The sample contains 150,000 to 200,000 distinct CDR3 sequences, 13% to 15% of which appear only once. Source: whole blood, taken in connection with sensitization to the hapten diphenylcyclopropenone (DPC). Source of these receptors: a woman in her 30s with alopecia areata. Some clones in this sample may be carry-over from other donors' samples. The CDR3 runs from the conserved cysteine through the conserved F or W. The D gene is left open where the match is weak. A clone size is listed for some rows: how often the clone was seen (once, few, many), or a class if it is expanded.

size: few; J: TRBJ1-6; V: TRBV7-2; D: TRBD1; DNA: TGTGCCAGCAGCCAGCGAGATGGGCGGACAGGGGGCGAGTCCCTCGTCTCCTATAATTCACCCCTCCACTTT; CDR3: CASSQRDGRTGGESLVSYNSPLHF
size: few; J: TRBJ2-2; V: TRBV28; D: .; DNA: TGTGCCAGCAGTCCGGCGGGTTACGCGAACACCGGGGAGCTGTTTTTT; CDR3: CASSPAGYANTGELFF
size: .; J: TRBJ2-2; V: TRBV6-1; D: TRBD2; DNA: TGTGCCAGCAAGCGGGAGGCGAACACCGGGGAGCTGTTTTTT; CDR3: CASKREANTGELFF
size: .; J: TRBJ2-2; V: TRBV6-2/TRBV6-3; D: .; DNA: TGTGCCAGCAGTTACTCGAGGGCAGGGATGAACACCGGGGAGCTGTTTTTT; CDR3: CASSYSRAGMNTGELFF
size: many; J: TRBJ2-7; V: TRBV7-8; D: .; DNA: TGTGCCAGCAGCGCCCGACAGGCCCCAGGGCACGAGCAGTACTTC; CDR3: CASSARQAPGHEQYF
size: .; J: TRBJ2-1; V: TRBV11-3; D: TRBD2; DNA: TGTGCCAGCAGCTTAGTTTCCAGCGGGGGGGCTTTCTACAATGAGCAGTTCTTC; CDR3: CASSLVSSGGAFYNEQFF
size: few; J: TRBJ2-7; V: TRBV7-9; D: .; DNA: TGTGCCAGCAGCTCGGAAGGGGCAGCCTACGAGCAGTACTTC; CDR3: CASSSEGAAYEQYF
size: few; J: TRBJ2-7; V: TRBV10-3; D: .; DNA: TGTGCCATCAGCCCGTCGGTGGGGATCAGAGTGTACGAGCAGTACTTC; CDR3: CAISPSVGIRVYEQYF
size: few; J: TRBJ1-4; V: TRBV20-1; D: .; DNA: TGCAGTGCTAGCAGCCAGCCAGAAAAACTGTTTTTT; CDR3: CSASSQPEKLFF
size: .; J: TRBJ2-7; V: TRBV4-3; D: .; DNA: TGCGCCAGCAGCCAAGATCTCCCAGACAGCGTAAGGGACTACGAGCAGTACTTC; CDR3: CASSQDLPDSVRDYEQYF
size: many; J: TRBJ2-5; V: TRBV9; D: .; DNA: TGTGCCAGCAGCGTAGGACCCGGACGGCAAGAGACCCAGTACTTC; CDR3: CASSVGPGRQETQYF
size: .; J: TRBJ2-1; V: TRBV3-1; D: TRBD2; DNA: TGTGCCAGCAGCCAGATTAGCGGGAGCTACAATGAGCAGTTCTTC; CDR3: CASSQISGSYNEQFF
size: few; J: TRBJ2-3; V: TRBV10-3; D: .; DNA: TGTGCCATCACCTTCTCCGGGAGTGGTACAGATACGCAGTATTTT; CDR3: CAITFSGSGTDTQYF
size: .; J: TRBJ1-5; V: TRBV3-1; D: .; DNA: TGTGCCAGCAGCCAAGTTAGCGGGGGCAATCAGCCCCAGCATTTT; CDR3: CASSQVSGGNQPQHF
size: few; J: TRBJ2-2; V: TRBV4-3; D: TRBD2; DNA: TGCGCCAGCAGCGAGGGACTAGCGGGGGGGAACACCGGGGAGCTGTTTTTT; CDR3: CASSEGLAGGNTGELFF
size: .; J: TRBJ2-5; V: TRBV7-9; D: .; DNA: TGTGCCAGCAGCCCTACAGGGAGCGAGACCCAGTACTTC; CDR3: CASSPTGSETQYF
size: .; J: TRBJ1-3; V: TRBV7-2; D: TRBD1; DNA: TGTGCCAGCAGCTCGCAGACAGGGCCTGGAAACACCATATATTTT; CDR3: CASSSQTGPGNTIYF
size: many; J: TRBJ2-3; V: TRBV12-3/TRBV12-4; D: .; DNA: TGTGCCAGCAGACGGACAGAAGGAGATACGCAGTATTTT; CDR3: CASRRTEGDTQYF
size: .; J: TRBJ1-1; V: TRBV6-2/TRBV6-3; D: TRBD1; DNA: TGTGCCAGCAGTTACGACAGGGGGCACTTGAACACTGAAGCTTTCTTT; CDR3: CASSYDRGHLNTEAFF
size: .; J: TRBJ1-1; V: TRBV4-1; D: .; DNA: TGCGCCAGCAGCCGTCAATCGAACACTGAAGCTTTCTTT; CDR3: CASSRQSNTEAFF
size: many; J: TRBJ2-7; V: TRBV28; D: .; DNA: TGTGCCAGCAGTTTACCCCAGGGGTACTACGAGCAGTACTTC; CDR3: CASSLPQGYYEQYF
size: many; J: TRBJ1-1; V: TRBV28; D: TRBD1; DNA: TGTGCCAGCAGTCTGGGACAGGCGAACACTGAAGCTTTCTTT; CDR3: CASSLGQANTEAFF
size: few; J: TRBJ2-2; V: TRBV11-2; D: .; DNA: TGTGCCAGCAGCTTAGATCATCGGCAGGGCTCCGGGGAGCTGTTTTTT; CDR3: CASSLDHRQGSGELFF
size: few; J: TRBJ2-5; V: TRBV4-3; D: .; DNA: TGCGCCAGCAGCCACCCTAGACAAGAGACCCAGTACTTC; CDR3: CASSHPRQETQYF
size: many; J: TRBJ1-6; V: TRBV12-3/TRBV12-4; D: .; DNA: TGTGCCAGCAGTCTCCGGGTTAATAATTCACCCCTCCACTTT; CDR3: CASSLRVNNSPLHF